The 7 T cell receptor beta chains reported below all come from one sample, sequenced in a study of blood T cells in healthy people across ages. A second PCR, run for roughly 7 to 12 cycles, used a sample-barcoded 5' primer plus a J-beta primer mix. MiXCR, run by TCRdb on the 5' RACE reads, gives a single entry per CDR3 protein. The table includes about 1,600,000 distinct CDR3 sequences, approximately 38% detected once. Material for sequencing was blood. The receptors originated from a woman aged 18-35 years in good health.

The chain couples TRBV30 to TRBJ2-1; D is undetermined. The CDR3 runs 11 residues. V lost 1 base to trimming and J lost 4 bases, with 2 bases between them. Germline CDR1 and CDR2: GTSNPN and SVGIG (reference sequence). The CDR3 DNA sequence: TGTGCCTGGAGTGGGTACAATGAGCAGTTCTTC. Its translation: CAWSGYNEQFF.

The chain links TRBV14 to TRBJ2-1, with D possibly matching TRBD1 (6 bases). The CDR3 runs 14 residues. The germline CDR1 and CDR2 sequences are SGHDN and FVKESK. V was cut by 1 base and J by 5 bases, with 9 bases left in between. CDR3 region: CASSQGGQNNEQFF. The CDR3 nucleotides are TGTGCCAGCAGCCAAGGGGGACAAAACAATGAGCAGTTCTTC.

J is TRBJ1-2 and V is TRBV6-1, with TRBD1 identical over 10 bases. The CDR3 length is 18 residues. J lost 2 bases, V lost 7 bases, and 16 bases had no gene match. Germline values: CDR1 MNHNS, CDR2 SASEGT. The DNA for the CDR3 is TGTGCCAGCATATCAACCGGGACAGGGGCCGGGGTGAACTATGGCTACACCTTC. Protein product: CASISTGTGAGVNYGYTF.

This clonotype was seen a single time. In DNA, the CDR3 is TGTGCCAGCAGCACATCGACTAGTCCTGATACGCAGTATTTT. Translated: CASSTSTSPDTQYF. The gene calls are TRBV7-2 and TRBJ2-3, with D maybe TRBD2 (6 bases). This CDR3 is built from 14 residues. Per the germline V gene, CDR1 is SGHTA and CDR2 is FQGNSA. Between the trimmed V and J ends, which lost 5 bases and 6 bases, there was a span of 15 bases.

This clonotype was detected only a few times. The chain links TRBV3-1 to TRBJ2-1; 13 bases fit TRBD2. The V gene's germline CDR1 is LGHDT and CDR2 YNNKEL (reference sequence). The CDR3 runs to 16 residues. Unmatched junction bases numbered 4, after V lost 1 base and J lost 7 bases. CDR3 in amino acids: CASSQGTSGRWNEQFF. The CDR3 DNA reads TGTGCCAGCAGCCAAGGGACTAGCGGGAGATGGAATGAGCAGTTCTTC.

The genes are TRBV6-4 and TRBJ2-3, with D possibly TRBD2 on 6 matching bases. The CDR3 length is 11 residues. Germline assignment: CDR1 MRHNA and CDR2 SNTAGT. V lost 6 bases, J lost 14 bases, and 15 bases lay in between. The CDR3 nucleotides are TGTGCCAGCAGCCCCGGGGGTAGCTGGTATTTT. Translation: CASSPGGSWYF.

The chain is built from TRBV4-2 and TRBJ2-3; TRBD2 matches 10 bases. Germline values: CDR1 LGHNA, CDR2 YNFKEQ. Trimming cost V 0 bases and J 4 bases; bases outside gene matches: 4. This CDR3 spans 16 amino acids. CDR3 protein: CASSQDRSGRADTQYF. CDR3 in DNA: TGTGCCAGCAGCCAAGATCGAAGCGGGAGGGCAGATACGCAGTATTTT.